This T cell receptor (beta chain) was sequenced during a study of shared clonotypes between healthy human individuals. It was across several immunoSEQ plates that each subset's genomic DNA was evenly split. Method: immunoSEQ multiplex PCR; TCRdb's copy keeps in-frame clones and lacks some. The sample comprises roughly 760,000 clones, roughly 70% of which are singletons, and 1.5% to 2% rests with the top ten. CD4+ cells were split into CD45RA+ naive and CD45RA-negative memory subsets. From germline, CDR1 is SEHNR and CDR2 FQNEAQ (reference sequence). This CDR3 comprises 15 residues. V dropped 0 bases and J dropped 5; count of bases not matched to a gene: 5. This clone occurred once.

The clonotype comes from a young woman in good health. Sequences were obtained from memory CD4+ T cells sorted from blood. Stated subset: CD45RA-negative fraction. The chain uses TRBV7-9 and TRBJ1-2; 8 bases are shared with TRBD1. The CDR3 coding sequence is TGTGCCAGCAGCTTAGCGGACAGGGTCGGGTATGGCTACACCTTC. This encodes CASSLADRVGYGYTF. Using reference TRBV7-9 and TRBJ1-2 for the parts outside the CDR3, the full variable domain is DTGVSQNPRHKITKRGQNVTFRCDPISEHNRLYWYRQTLGQGPEFLTYFQNEAQLEKSRLLSDRFSAERPKGSFSTLEIQRTEQGDSAMYLCASSLADRVGYGYTFGSGTRLTVV.